Below, 8 T cell receptor beta chains from the same sample are listed, as sequenced in a study of blood T cell repertoires in COVID-19. Data came from immunoSEQ multiplex PCR; TCRdb stores just in-frame clones and leaves some out. The top ten clones hold more than 0.8% of a sample with about 250,000 clones, around 90% of them seen once. Specimen: peripheral blood. Source of these receptors: a man aged 25-40 years with COVID-19, enrolled during active disease.

V and J are TRBV19 and TRBJ2-5; 9 bases agree with TRBD2. The V gene's germline CDR1 is LNHDA and CDR2 SQIVND (reference sequence). The CDR3 totals 16 residues. The ends lost 1 base at V and 2 bases at J; junction bases unmatched: 5. The CDR3 bases are TGTGCCAGTAGTATAGGTGCGGGGGGGCCTCAAGAGACCCAGTACTTC. This sequence encodes CASSIGAGGPQETQYF.

The chain uses TRBV6-5 and TRBJ1-5; D may be TRBD1 (5 bases). Germline CDR1 is MNHEY and CDR2 is SVGAGI. The length of the CDR3 is 14 residues. V was cut by 10 bases and J by 5 bases, with 18 bases left in between. CDR3 amino acids: CATNPGRVDQPQHF. The CDR3 DNA reads TGTGCCACCAATCCGGGCAGGGTGGATCAGCCCCAGCATTTT.

The chain joins TRBV5-4 to TRBJ1-2; 7 nucleotides align to TRBD1. In germline, CDR1 is SGHNT, CDR2 YYREEE (reference sequence). The CDR3 is 13 amino acids. V dropped 0 bases and J dropped 5; count of bases not matched to a gene: 1. The CDR3 nucleotides read TGTGCCAGCAGCTTGGAACAGGGGTATGGCTACACCTTC. Translation gives CASSLEQGYGYTF.

J is TRBJ2-2 and V is TRBV7-3; D unresolved. V was shortened by 6 bases and J by 7 bases, with 18 bases between the two germline ends. The CDR3 has 15 amino acids. Germline CDR1 SGHTA, CDR2 FQGTGA. The CDR3 DNA reads as TGTGCCAGCAGTCAAACTACCAGCGCGGTCGGGGAGCTGTTTTTT. Encoded protein: CASSQTTSAVGELFF.

The chain is built from TRBV27 and TRBJ2-3; a possible D gene is TRBD1 (6 bases). Trimming shortened V by 5 bases and J by 2 bases, and 20 bases separated the two germline ends. The CDR3 is 17 amino acids. The V gene's germline CDR1 is MNHEY and CDR2 SMNVEV (reference sequence). CDR3 residues: CASSRGVGAAITDTQYF. The CDR3 nucleotides are TGTGCCAGCAGTCGAGGGGTGGGGGCCGCTATCACAGATACGCAGTATTTT.

The chain links TRBV10-3 to TRBJ2-1, with TRBD1 identical over 9 bases. With V trimmed by 4 bases and J by 7 bases, 5 bases remained unmatched. The CDR3 sequence is 14 residues long. Germline CDR1 ENHRY, CDR2 SYGVKD. The chain's CDR3 is CAISVGQGRNEQFF. The CDR3, as DNA: TGTGCCATCAGTGTGGGACAGGGTCGGAATGAGCAGTTCTTC.

V gene TRBV3-1 (or the pseudogene TRBV3-2) combines with J gene TRBJ1-1; D not resolved. CDR3 length: 15 residues. The germline V and J ends were trimmed by 1 base and 1 base, with 10 bases remaining between them. Per the germline V gene, CDR1 is LGHDT and CDR2 is YNNKEL (reference sequence). CDR3 residues: CASSQGAGRNTEAFF. CDR3 nucleotide sequence: TGTGCCAGCAGCCAAGGTGCTGGCAGGAACACTGAAGCTTTCTTT.

The sample holds a few counts of this clone. CDR3 in amino acids: CAISEVLGTGPIHF. The CDR3 DNA is TGTGCCATCAGTGAGGTCTTGGGGACAGGACCCATTCACTTT. The J gene is TRBJ1-6, the V gene TRBV10-3; 8 positions match TRBD1. CDR3 length equals 14 residues. Germline V gene data show CDR1 as ENHRY and CDR2 as SYGVKD. Trimming removed 2 bases from V and 19 bases from J; junction bases left unmatched: 13.